The TCR beta chain described here comes from a study of blood T cell repertoires in COVID-19. Study background: Collection of acute and convalescent COVID-19 samples took place in the United States, Italy and Spain. T cells, B-cell-depleted T cells, or PBMCs provided the cDNA or gDNA that served as material.

CDR1 is MNHNS and CDR2 is SASEGT in the germline V gene. Trimming pared 3 bases from V and 2 bases from J, leaving 8 bases between. The CDR3 runs 13 residues. In the authors' workflow: Reference gene primer amplification gave estimated nucleated cell counts. TCRdb's table, derived via immunoSEQ multiplex PCR, lists solely in-frame clones and lacks some. The D gene and trimming were derived from the DNA, and the V and J assignments and clone size from that table. The table records about 73,000 clones, 65% to 85% of them present only once. Sequences were obtained from peripheral blood. The TCR was taken from a man older than 75 with active or convalescent COVID-19. The chain carries TRBV6-1 and TRBJ2-7, with D possibly TRBD1 on 5 matching bases. The CDR3 loop is CASSESGTYEQYF. CDR3 nucleotides: TGTGCCAGCAGTGAGTCAGGGACCTACGAGCAGTACTTC.